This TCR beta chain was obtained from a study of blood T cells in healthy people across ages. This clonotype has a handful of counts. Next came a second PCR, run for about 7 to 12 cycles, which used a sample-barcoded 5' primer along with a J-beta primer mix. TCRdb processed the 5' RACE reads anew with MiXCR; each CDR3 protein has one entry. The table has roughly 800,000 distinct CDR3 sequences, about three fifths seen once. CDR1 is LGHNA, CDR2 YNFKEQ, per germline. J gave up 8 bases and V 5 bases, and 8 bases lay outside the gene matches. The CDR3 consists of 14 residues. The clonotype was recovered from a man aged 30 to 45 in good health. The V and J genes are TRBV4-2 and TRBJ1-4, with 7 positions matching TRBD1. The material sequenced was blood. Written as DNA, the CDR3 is TGTGCCAGCAGCTCAAGCATAGGGGGCGAAAAACTGTTTTTT. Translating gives CASSSSIGGEKLFF.